The rows below give T cell receptor beta chains drawn from one sample of a study of shared clonotypes between healthy human individuals. Data came from immunoSEQ multiplex PCR; TCRdb stores just in-frame clones and leaves some out. Of about 680,000 clones listed, 60% to 80% are singletons. Sequenced: memory CD4+ T cells sorted from blood. All receptors derive from a woman in her twenties or thirties in good health. Each CDR3 is given without its conserved first and last residue.

j_gene: TRBJ2-2; v_gene: TRBV11-3; CDR3aa: ASSLISGNGELF
j_gene: TRBJ2-7; v_gene: TRBV30; CDR3aa: AWSRGYEQY
j_gene: TRBJ2-3; v_gene: TRBV5-1; CDR3aa: ASSLTVGLAGRGGGDTQY
j_gene: TRBJ1-2; v_gene: TRBV11-2; CDR3aa: ASSMDRGRQGYT
j_gene: TRBJ2-1; v_gene: TRBV28; CDR3aa: ASSREAHFYNEQF
j_gene: TRBJ1-2; v_gene: TRBV5-1; CDR3aa: ATRTANYGYT
j_gene: TRBJ2-7; v_gene: TRBV29-1; CDR3aa: SVVANRSPGEQY
j_gene: TRBJ2-5; v_gene: TRBV19; CDR3aa: ASSITSGYQETQY
j_gene: TRBJ1-2; v_gene: TRBV2; CDR3aa: ASSDWPGRYGYT
j_gene: TRBJ1-5; v_gene: TRBV10-3; CDR3aa: AISEPTGGSGQPQH
j_gene: TRBJ2-3; v_gene: TRBV27; CDR3aa: ASSSRVSLDTQY
j_gene: TRBJ2-3; v_gene: TRBV5-1; CDR3aa: ASSFEGDRVIDTQY
j_gene: TRBJ2-3; v_gene: TRBV18; CDR3aa: ASSPFQTRTDTQY
j_gene: TRBJ1-5; v_gene: TRBV7-8; CDR3aa: ASSLQSPNQPQH
j_gene: TRBJ1-2; v_gene: TRBV27; CDR3aa: ASRGEGLNNGYT
j_gene: TRBJ2-1; v_gene: TRBV5-4; CDR3aa: ASSAGTGNRYNEQF
j_gene: TRBJ1-5; v_gene: TRBV7-8; CDR3aa: ASSLSGQNNQPQH